This T cell receptor (beta chain) was retrieved from a study of control samples from healthy donors and cancer patients. Trimming pared 5 bases from V and 5 bases from J, leaving 11 bases between. CDR3 length equals 14 residues. Germline CDR1 SGDLS, CDR2 YYNGEE. Clones were sequenced by immunoSEQ multiplex PCR, and TCRdb holds only the in-frame ones, with some missing. The sample shows around 130,000 clones, more than 70% of them seen only once. The sequenced sample was blood. The V and J genes are TRBV9 and TRBJ1-6, with a weak D call TRBD1 (6 bases). This TCR came from a middle-aged man in good health. This CDR3 is CASRNRDNNSPLHF. CDR3 bases: TGTGCCAGCAGGAACCGGGACAATAATTCACCCCTCCACTTT. The variable domain in full, completed from reference TRBV9 and TRBJ1-6, reads DSGVTQTPKHLITATGQRVTLRCSPRSGDLSVYWYQQSLDQGLQFLIQYYNGEERAKGNILERFSAQQFPDLHSELNLSSLELGDSALYFCASRNRDNNSPLHFGNGTRLTVT.